Listed here are 16 T cell receptor beta chains from one sample, sequenced in a study of shared clonotypes between healthy human individuals. This table comes from immunoSEQ multiplex PCR, and its TCRdb copy is limited to in-frame clones, with some not included. The table shows over a million clones, with around 97% occurring only once. The sample comprised naive CD4+ T cells sorted from blood. Subset denoted: CD45RA+ positively selected. These receptors were taken from a young man in good health.

This chain links TRBV5-1 with TRBJ1-1; D is unresolved. Germline CDR1 is SGHRS and CDR2 is YFSETQ. This CDR3 spans 14 amino acids. V was shortened by 0 bases and J by 6 bases, with 12 bases between the two germline ends. CDR3 DNA: TGCGCCAGCAGCTTGGCCCCACGGGCGGCTGAAGCTTTCTTT. Its protein product is CASSLAPRAAEAFF.

The rearrangement links TRBV19 to TRBJ2-5, with 7 bases identical to TRBD2. J was trimmed by 4 bases and V by 6 bases; bases with no gene match: 14. The V gene's germline CDR1 is LNHDA and CDR2 SQIVND (reference sequence). CDR3 size: 16 residues. CDR3: CASSPVSGMNRETQYF. The CDR3 DNA reads as TGTGCCAGTAGCCCCGTAAGCGGGATGAACCGAGAGACCCAGTACTTC.

Regarding this clone: Other DNA sequences from this sample encode an identical CDR3 as well. The chain uses TRBV5-5 and TRBJ1-1; tentative D call: TRBD1 (6 bases). The CDR3 consists of 14 residues. The germline gives CDR1 SGHKS, CDR2 YYEKEE (reference sequence). Trimming shortened V by 2 bases and J by 0 bases, and 8 bases separated the two germline ends. CDR3 sequence reads: CASSLQGVNTEAFF. Written as DNA, the CDR3 is TGTGCCAGCAGCTTACAGGGAGTGAACACTGAAGCTTTCTTT.

Comment on this clone: The identical CDR3 is also encoded by other nucleotide sequences in the sample. CDR3 in DNA: TGCGCCAGCAGCTCCGGGACAGGTTTGTACGAGCAGTACTTC. Encoded protein: CASSSGTGLYEQYF. The chain recombines TRBV5-1 with TRBJ2-7; 8 positions agree with TRBD1. The V gene's germline CDR1 is SGHRS and CDR2 YFSETQ. The ends lost 3 bases at V and 4 bases at J; junction bases unmatched: 6. The CDR3 spans 14 residues.

This sequence joins TRBV6-5 and TRBJ1-2; no definite D call. Germline V gives CDR1 MNHEY, CDR2 SVGAGI. The CDR3 extends over 13 amino acids. The germline V and J ends were trimmed by 10 bases and 8 bases, with 20 bases remaining between them. The CDR3 DNA reads TGTGCCATCTGGGGTAGAGCAGGAAGGGGCTACACCTTC. It yields the protein CAIWGRAGRGYTF.

The J gene is TRBJ2-7, the V gene TRBV5-4, with 8 positions matching TRBD2. The CDR3 loop spans 16 amino acids. J gave up 2 bases and V 0 bases, and 7 bases lay outside the gene matches. Per germline, CDR1 SGHNT and CDR2 YYREEE (reference sequence). The CDR3 loop is CASSLAPGTRPYEQYF. For the CDR3, the DNA is TGTGCCAGCAGCTTGGCCCCCGGGACTAGGCCCTACGAGCAGTACTTC.

Written as DNA, the CDR3 is TGTGCCAGCAGTTCCCGGCTGGGACAGAGGACCCTAAAAGCTTTCTTT. Protein sequence: CASSSRLGQRTLKAFF. The V call is TRBV28, the J call TRBJ1-1; 7 nucleotides line up with TRBD1. V lost 4 bases and J lost 9; bases outside the gene matches: 17. Germline V gene data show CDR1 as MDHEN and CDR2 as SYDVKM. The CDR3 extends over 16 amino acids.

Here the CDR3 DNA reads TGTGCCAGCAGCCCCTCCCTTGACAGGTCTTACGAGCAGTACTTC. Amino acid sequence: CASSPSLDRSYEQYF. This chain uses TRBV6-5 with TRBJ2-7; D may be TRBD1 (6 bases). Trimming removed 6 bases from V and 4 bases from J, with 19 bases in between. Germline CDR1 and CDR2: MNHEY and SVGAGI. CDR3 size: 15 residues.

The chain has TRBV9 and TRBJ2-1; D possibly matches TRBD1 or TRBD2 (6 bases each). V lost 6 bases to trimming and J lost 8 bases, with 27 bases between them. The CDR3 runs to 17 residues. Germline V gives CDR1 SGDLS, CDR2 YYNGEE. CDR3 DNA sequence: TGTGCCAGCACCGAGGGGGGCAAGATAGGTCCCATCGATGAGCAGTTCTTC. This sequence encodes CASTEGGKIGPIDEQFF.

On this clone itself: The same CDR3 also results from other DNA sequences found in this sample. The rearrangement joins TRBV28 to TRBJ2-7, with D possibly matching TRBD2 (6 bases). Between the trimmed V and J ends, which lost 5 bases and 3 bases, there was a span of 14 bases. The CDR3 consists of 14 residues. Germline assignment: CDR1 MDHEN and CDR2 SYDVKM. DNA for the CDR3: TGTGCCAGCAGTCTTGGGACTTTTCTCTACGAGCAGTACTTC. The encoded protein is CASSLGTFLYEQYF.

This chain links TRBV5-5 with TRBJ1-4; D not resolved. The CDR3 extends over 14 amino acids. Trimming took 7 bases from V and 6 from J, leaving 16 bases between them. Germline loops: CDR1 SGHKS, CDR2 YYEKEE (reference sequence). The CDR3 sequence: CASSYSALDEKLFF. In nucleotides, the CDR3 is TGTGCCAGCTCCTATTCGGCCCTCGATGAAAAACTGTTTTTT.

The rearrangement uses TRBV7-2 and TRBJ2-2; TRBD1 agrees at 7 bases. The germline V gene has CDR1 SGHTA and CDR2 FQGNSA. The trim removed 3 bases at V and 5 bases at J, leaving 18 bases unmatched. The CDR3 runs to 19 residues. As DNA, the CDR3 is TGTGCCAGCAGCTTCCCCAAACAGGGGTTTAAGTTTAGGACCGGGGAGCTGTTTTTT. Amino acids: CASSFPKQGFKFRTGELFF.

Only one count was recorded for this clone. This CDR3 is also generated by other DNA sequences in the sample. The V gene is TRBV6-1, the J gene TRBJ1-2; no definite D call. V lost 2 bases and J 4 bases, leaving 8 bases between the germline ends. Per the germline V gene, CDR1 is MNHNS and CDR2 is SASEGT. The length of the CDR3 is 13 residues. CDR3 residues: CASSELGGYGYTF. CDR3 coding DNA: TGTGCCAGCAGTGAACTTGGCGGCTATGGCTACACCTTC.

The chain combines TRBV7-3 with TRBJ2-1; TRBD2 agrees at 12 bases. V dropped 5 bases and J dropped 9; count of bases not matched to a gene: 8. The CDR3 loop spans 15 amino acids. The germline V gene has CDR1 SGHTA and CDR2 FQGTGA. Written as DNA, the CDR3 is TGTGCCAGCAGCCCGACTAGCGGGAGCCTCGGTGAGCAGTTCTTC. Translated, it gives CASSPTSGSLGEQFF.

This chain links TRBV28 with TRBJ1-2, with no clear D. The CDR3 is made up of 13 amino acids. With 2 bases removed from V and 4 bases from J, the gap between germline ends came to 8 bases. CDR1 and CDR2 (germline): MDHEN, SYDVKM. In DNA form, the CDR3 reads TGTGCCAGCAGTTTAGACCCCTTCTATGGCTACACCTTC. It yields the protein CASSLDPFYGYTF.

This sequence joins TRBV4-3 and TRBJ2-5; weak D call: TRBD1 (6 bases). CDR3 length: 14 residues. In germline, CDR1 is LGHNA, CDR2 YSLEER. V lost 4 bases, J lost 2 bases, and 11 bases lay in between. CDR3 DNA: TGCGCCAGCAGCCTAAGGACAGTACAAGAGACCCAGTACTTC. Amino acid sequence: CASSLRTVQETQYF.